This is a list of T cell receptor beta chains from one sample in a study of shared clonotypes between healthy human individuals. TCRdb's copy holds only in-frame clones and misses some; the assay was immunoSEQ multiplex PCR. The data contain a few hundred thousand clones, 79% of them singletons. The sample taken for sequencing was PBMCs. All receptors derive from a woman aged 40 to 49 in good health. Some clones in this sample may be carry-over from other donors' samples. The CDR3 runs from the conserved cysteine through the conserved F or W. Each record gives: D gene, V gene, J gene, CDR3 protein, CDR3 DNA. A D gene is named only where the DNA matches it firmly.

>TRBD2|TRBV30|TRBJ2-3
CAWTLGLAGSTDTQYF
TGTGCCTGGACCCTCGGGCTAGCGGGAAGCACAGATACGCAGTATTTT
>.|TRBV19|TRBJ1-5
CASSIVQGRAQHF
TGTGCCAGTAGTATAGTACAGGGCCGGGCCCAGCATTTT
>TRBD2|TRBV30|TRBJ2-1
CAWSAGTREGNEQFF
TGTGCCTGGAGTGCCGGGACTAGGGAAGGGAATGAGCAGTTCTTC
>.|TRBV5-1|TRBJ2-7
CASSLSADTYEQYF
TGCGCCAGCAGCCTTTCCGCGGACACCTACGAGCAGTACTTC
>.|TRBV5-1|TRBJ1-4
CASSLEGRDEKLFF
TGCGCCAGCAGCTTGGAAGGCAGGGACGAAAAACTGTTTTTT
>TRBD2|TRBV28|TRBJ2-3
CASSLTPGGMGTQYF
TGTGCCAGCAGTTTAACCCCCGGGGGGATGGGTACGCAGTATTTT
>.|TRBV10-3|TRBJ2-5
CAISEPRRDQIQQETQYF
TGTGCCATCAGTGAGCCTCGACGGGACCAAATACAACAAGAGACCCAGTACTTC
>.|TRBV15|TRBJ1-4
CATSRDRGTNEKLFF
TGTGCCACCAGCAGAGATCGGGGGACTAATGAAAAACTGTTTTTT
>TRBD1|TRBV6-1|TRBJ1-2
CASRGGDRYNYGYTF
TGTGCCAGCAGGGGGGGGGACAGATACAACTATGGCTACACCTTC
>.|TRBV27|TRBJ2-7
CASFSGGEQYF
TGTGCCAGCTTTAGCGGCGGGGAGCAGTACTTC
>.|TRBV29-1|TRBJ2-1
CSVERNYPGEQFF
TGCAGCGTTGAAAGGAACTACCCCGGGGAGCAGTTCTTC
>TRBD2|TRBV28|TRBJ2-5
CASSLLGREGHETQYF
TGTGCCAGCAGTTTATTAGGGCGGGAGGGCCACGAGACCCAGTACTTC
>.|TRBV5-1|TRBJ2-1
CASSSDGQNEQFF
TGCGCCAGCAGCTCTGATGGGCAGAATGAGCAGTTCTTC
>.|TRBV5-1|TRBJ2-5
CASSLGPTGFQETQYF
TGCGCCAGCAGCTTGGGGCCGACAGGCTTCCAAGAGACCCAGTACTTC
>TRBD2|TRBV18|TRBJ2-3
CASSSSGGLTDTQYF
TGTGCCAGCTCCTCTAGCGGGGGACTCACAGATACGCAGTATTTT
>.|TRBV11-2|TRBJ2-7
CASSFSRTNAEQYF
TGTGCCAGCAGCTTTTCCAGGACCAATGCCGAGCAGTACTTC